The rows below give T cell receptor beta chains drawn from one sample of a study of blood T cell repertoires in COVID-19. Clones were sequenced by immunoSEQ multiplex PCR, and TCRdb holds only the in-frame ones, with some missing. Of fewer than 200,000 clones in the sample, about 83% were seen once. Source material: peripheral blood. Every receptor here comes from an elderly woman with COVID-19, enrolled during active disease. The CDR3 runs from the conserved cysteine through the conserved F or W.

V	J	CDR3
TRBV6-2/TRBV6-3	TRBJ2-7	CASSDATRTYEQYF
TRBV18	TRBJ2-1	CASSQPGTSGGRYNEQFF
TRBV4-2	TRBJ1-6	CASSREESSYNSPLHF
TRBV6-2/TRBV6-3	TRBJ1-1	CASSYAGFTEAFF
TRBV18	TRBJ2-1	CASSPAVNEQFF
TRBV20-1	TRBJ2-7	CSAGGSGEQYF
TRBV18	TRBJ2-5	CASSPLASQETQYF
TRBV19	TRBJ1-2	CASIDWRAGGSGGYTF
TRBV7-3	TRBJ2-2	CASSLLGLAVTGELFF
TRBV3-1/TRBV3-2	TRBJ2-3	CASSPIAGWRDTQYF
TRBV3-1/TRBV3-2	TRBJ1-6	CASSRIQVNSPLHF
TRBV19	TRBJ2-2	CASSIRGGELFF
TRBV5-1	TRBJ2-1	CASSPSWQGEQFF
TRBV4-1	TRBJ2-7	CASTPSAGAYEQYF
TRBV29-1	TRBJ1-2	CSVHREGDYGYTF
TRBV10-3	TRBJ2-4	CAISPRLAHSSEDIQYF
TRBV29-1	TRBJ2-7	CSVEDRAGARYEQYF
TRBV11-1	TRBJ1-4	CASSLSRQRNEKLFF
TRBV5-4	TRBJ2-2	CASSRPTSGVNTGELFF
TRBV28	TRBJ1-2	CASSSDSRSRGYTF
TRBV4-1	TRBJ2-7	CASRGLPTSGGREQYF
TRBV30	TRBJ2-5	CAWNRLAKETQYF
TRBV7-3	TRBJ2-2	CASSLRGSSSGELFF
TRBV11-3	TRBJ2-1	CASSLGPDNEQFF
TRBV6-5	TRBJ2-5	CASSYQVGSETQYF
TRBV5-4	TRBJ1-4	CASSLNGQGDEKLFF
TRBV4-1	TRBJ2-1	CASSQTDRGNEQFF
TRBV7-3	TRBJ1-3	CASSLGVGGNTIYF
TRBV28	TRBJ2-7	CASSVLSGIYEQYF
TRBV4-1	TRBJ2-2	CASSQRLAGGHTLSTGELFF
TRBV6-1	TRBJ1-2	CASSEGPANYGYTF
TRBV5-4	TRBJ2-3	CASSNSGGTSTDTQYF
TRBV21-1	TRBJ1-4	CASSKVGQPENEKLFF
TRBV6-1	TRBJ1-2	CASSEPPGYGYTF
TRBV19	TRBJ1-1	CASSHRALMNTEAFF
TRBV5-5	TRBJ2-7	CASSLRGTSYEQYF
TRBV2	TRBJ2-7	CASSEAIYEQYF